This note documents a single T cell receptor beta chain sequence. In the authors' workflow: Using reference gene primer amplification, nucleated cell counts were estimated. The assay was immunoSEQ multiplex PCR, and TCRdb's table has in-frame clones only and misses some. That table gives V, J and clone size, and the DNA gave D and trimming. The sample yields around 150,000 clones, 75% to 85% seen once. The germline V and J ends were trimmed by 5 bases and 5 bases, with 15 bases remaining between them. The germline V gene encodes CDR1 SEHNR and CDR2 FQNEAQ (reference sequence). The CDR3 extends over 15 amino acids. The participants were between about 18 and 90 years old and came from some 25 US areas. The data belong to a study of blood T cell repertoires in COVID-19.

The sequence was obtained from a man in his forties who had recovered from COVID-19. The sequencing sample was made of PBMCs or T cells enriched from blood (not recorded which). The V call is TRBV7-9, the J call TRBJ1-4, with D perhaps matching TRBD1 (6 bases). CDR3 DNA sequence: TGTGCCAGCAGCCTAACGGGGGGGCGCAATGAAAAACTGTTTTTT. Its protein product is CASSLTGGRNEKLFF.